Detailed here is one T cell receptor beta chain. What it binds is not known. These data originate in a study of CD8 T cells in ankylosing spondylitis. Germline V lookup: CDR1 DFQATT, CDR2 SNEGSKA (reference sequence). The CDR3 extends over 15 amino acids. Trimming took 3 bases from V and 0 from J; bases not matched to a gene: 6. Points from the study as a whole: The disease-linked clones had a CD8+ phenotype and low blood frequencies. As reported, disease-linked clones showed significant enrichment in matched ankylosing spondylitis synovial fluid. In the blood and synovial fluid of reactive arthritis, some motif variants had been previously reported. A motif of eight or nine highly homologous TCR beta variants was seen as apparently characteristic of ankylosing spondylitis blood.

Making the TCR beta libraries involved quantitative 5'-RACE with molecular barcodes. TCRdb fed the 5' RACE reads into MiXCR, producing one record per CDR3 protein. The profile shows more than 650,000 distinct CDR3 sequences, 10% to 15% of them singletons. Sequences were obtained from blood, either unsorted or a sorted T cell fraction (not recorded which). The chain couples TRBV20-1 to TRBJ2-3; 7 bases map to TRBD2. The receptor was isolated from a male donor with ankylosing spondylitis. CDR3 sequence: CSARHLADSTDTQYF. The CDR3 DNA is TGCAGTGCTAGGCATCTAGCGGATAGCACAGATACGCAGTATTTT.